This TCR beta chain was sequenced in a study of neoadjuvant nivolumab and ipilimumab in lung cancer. The repertoire was sequenced with immunoSEQ multiplex PCR; TCRdb's copy has only in-frame clones and lacks some. Among some 25,000 clones listed, 76% were seen once. Comments on this clone: No antigen is known for it.

Study-wide findings and caveats: TCR clonality did not significantly correlate with pathologic tumor regression. Resected tumors had greater TCR richness and clonality than uninvolved lung. TCR receptors were sequenced in few samples. Pretherapy blood TCR richness correlated positively with resected tumor richness.

Trimming took 2 bases from V and 0 from J; bases not matched to a gene: 8. The CDR3 is 17 residues long. Germline V gives CDR1 SGHTA, CDR2 FQGNSA. The chain is built from TRBV7-2 and TRBJ2-3, with 7 bases lining up with TRBD1. Sequences were derived from tumor tissue, sampled after neoadjuvant nivolumab, alone or with ipilimumab, at or shortly before surgery. This receptor was taken from an adult with non-small cell lung cancer. The CDR3 here is CASSLNPAGGSTDTQYF. The CDR3 DNA reads as TGTGCCAGCAGCTTAAACCCGGCAGGGGGAAGCACAGATACGCAGTATTTT. The whole variable domain, filled in from reference TRBV7-2 and TRBJ2-3, reads GAGVSQSPSNKVTEKGKDVELRCDPISGHTALYWYRQSLGQGLEFLIYFQGNSAPDKSGLPSDRFSAERTGGSVSTLTIQRTQQEDSAVYLCASSLNPAGGSTDTQYFGPGTRLTVL.